This T cell receptor beta chain emerged from a study of T-cell reconstitution after alpha-beta-depleted transplantation in children. Germline V CDR1 and CDR2: SQVTM, ANQGSEA. The CDR3 length is 12 residues. With V trimmed by 4 bases and J by 10 bases, 2 bases remained unmatched. During its preparation, the TCRbeta library received unique molecular identifiers. MiXCR was run by TCRdb on the PCR reads, yielding one entry per CDR3 protein. The table lists a few hundred thousand distinct CDR3 sequences, over 9% of them singletons, with 2% to 3% in the top ten. The source material was PBMCs from the stem cell graft donor, sampled from the stem cell graft. This clonotype was obtained from a human donor who donated a stem cell graft to a child with acute lymphoblastic leukemia. The chain joins TRBV29-1 to TRBJ2-1, with 12 bases identical to TRBD2. The CDR3 nucleotides read TGCAGCGTTGGACTAGCGGGAGAAGAGCAGTTCTTC. Translated: CSVGLAGEEQFF.